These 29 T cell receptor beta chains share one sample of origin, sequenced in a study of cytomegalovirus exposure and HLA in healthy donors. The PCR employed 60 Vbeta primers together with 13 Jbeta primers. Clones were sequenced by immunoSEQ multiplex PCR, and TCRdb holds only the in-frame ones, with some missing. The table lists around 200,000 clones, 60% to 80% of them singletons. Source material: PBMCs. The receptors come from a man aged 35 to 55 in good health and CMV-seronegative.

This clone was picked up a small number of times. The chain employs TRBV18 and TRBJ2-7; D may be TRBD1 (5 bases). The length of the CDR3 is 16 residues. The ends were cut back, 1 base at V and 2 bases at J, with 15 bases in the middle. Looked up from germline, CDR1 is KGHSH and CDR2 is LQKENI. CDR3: CASSPQQGKRAYEQYF. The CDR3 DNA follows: TGTGCCAGCTCACCACAGCAGGGTAAAAGGGCCTACGAGCAGTACTTC.

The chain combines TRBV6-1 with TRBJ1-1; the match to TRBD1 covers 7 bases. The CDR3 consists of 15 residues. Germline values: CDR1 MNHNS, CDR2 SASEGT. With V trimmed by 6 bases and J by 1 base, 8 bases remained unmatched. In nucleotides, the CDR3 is TGTGCCAGCAGCCGACAGGGCCAATGGAACACTGAAGCTTTCTTT. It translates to CASSRQGQWNTEAFF.

The CDR3 DNA follows: TGCGCCAGCAGCAACGGACGAAAAGGGGGAGAGACCCAGTACTTC. It yields the protein CASSNGRKGGETQYF. The chain combines TRBV5-1 with TRBJ2-5; weak D call: TRBD1 (6 bases). The CDR3 sequence is 15 residues long. Germline V gene lookup returns CDR1 SGHRS and CDR2 YFSETQ. V lost 4 bases, J lost 4 bases, and 17 bases lay in between. The entire variable domain, with the rest obtained from reference TRBV5-1 and TRBJ2-5, is as follows: KAGVTQTPRYLIKTRGQQVTLSCSPISGHRSVSWYQQTPGQGLQFLFEYFSETQRNKGNFPGRFSGRQFSNSRSEMNVSTLELGDSALYLCASSNGRKGGETQYFGPGTRLLVL.

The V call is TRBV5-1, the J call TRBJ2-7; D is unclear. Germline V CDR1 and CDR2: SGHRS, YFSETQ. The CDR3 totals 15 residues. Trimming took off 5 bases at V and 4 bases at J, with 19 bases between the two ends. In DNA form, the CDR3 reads TGCGCCAGCAGGGCAGTGAGTACGCGGTCTTACGAGCAGTACTTC. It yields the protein CASRAVSTRSYEQYF.

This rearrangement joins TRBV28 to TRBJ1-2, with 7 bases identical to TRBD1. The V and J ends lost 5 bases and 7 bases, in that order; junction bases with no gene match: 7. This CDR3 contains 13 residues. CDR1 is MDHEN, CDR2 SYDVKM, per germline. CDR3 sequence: CASSLIDRAGYTF. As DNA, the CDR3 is TGTGCCAGCAGTCTGATCGACAGGGCTGGCTACACCTTC.

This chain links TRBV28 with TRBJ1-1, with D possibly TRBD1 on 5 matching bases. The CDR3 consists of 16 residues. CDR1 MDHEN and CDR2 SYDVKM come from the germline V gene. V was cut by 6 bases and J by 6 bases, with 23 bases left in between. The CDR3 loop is CASSQIDRIWFSEAFF. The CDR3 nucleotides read TGTGCCAGCAGCCAAATTGACAGAATTTGGTTCTCTGAAGCTTTCTTT.

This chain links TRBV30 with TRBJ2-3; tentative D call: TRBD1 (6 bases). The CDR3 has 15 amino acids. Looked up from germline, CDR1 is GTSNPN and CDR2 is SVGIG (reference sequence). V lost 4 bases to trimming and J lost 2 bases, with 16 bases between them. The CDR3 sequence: CAWTSKGEITDTQYF. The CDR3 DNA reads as TGTGCCTGGACTAGTAAGGGGGAAATCACAGATACGCAGTATTTT.

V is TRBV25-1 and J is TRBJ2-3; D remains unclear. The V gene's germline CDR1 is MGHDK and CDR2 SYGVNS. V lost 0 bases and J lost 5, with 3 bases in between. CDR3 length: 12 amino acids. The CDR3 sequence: CASSEYGDTQYF. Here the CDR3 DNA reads TGTGCCAGCAGTGAATACGGAGATACGCAGTATTTT.

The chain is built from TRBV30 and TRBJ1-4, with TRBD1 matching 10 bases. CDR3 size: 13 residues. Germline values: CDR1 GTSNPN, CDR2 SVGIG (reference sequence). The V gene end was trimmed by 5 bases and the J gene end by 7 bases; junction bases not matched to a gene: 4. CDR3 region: CAWETGGLEKLFF. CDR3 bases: TGTGCCTGGGAGACAGGGGGCCTTGAAAAACTGTTTTTT.

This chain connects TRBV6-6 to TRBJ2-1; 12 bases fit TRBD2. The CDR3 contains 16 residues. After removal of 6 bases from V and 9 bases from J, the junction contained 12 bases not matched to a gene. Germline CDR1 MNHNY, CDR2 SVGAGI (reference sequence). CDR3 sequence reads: CASRQTSGRLVGEQFF. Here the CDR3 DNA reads TGTGCCAGCAGGCAGACTAGCGGGAGACTAGTTGGTGAGCAGTTCTTC.

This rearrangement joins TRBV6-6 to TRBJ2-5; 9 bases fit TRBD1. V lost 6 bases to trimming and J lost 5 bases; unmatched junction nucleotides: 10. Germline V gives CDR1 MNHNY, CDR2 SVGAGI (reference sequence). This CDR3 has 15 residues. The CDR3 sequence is CASRGPGQGSETQYF. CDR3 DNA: TGTGCCAGCAGAGGACCGGGACAGGGTTCGGAGACCCAGTACTTC.

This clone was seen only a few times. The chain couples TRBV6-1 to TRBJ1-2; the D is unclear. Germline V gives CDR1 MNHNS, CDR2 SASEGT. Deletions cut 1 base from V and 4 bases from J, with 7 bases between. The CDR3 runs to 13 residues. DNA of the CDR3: TGTGCCAGCAGTGAAGGCACAGCCTATGGCTACACCTTC. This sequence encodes CASSEGTAYGYTF.

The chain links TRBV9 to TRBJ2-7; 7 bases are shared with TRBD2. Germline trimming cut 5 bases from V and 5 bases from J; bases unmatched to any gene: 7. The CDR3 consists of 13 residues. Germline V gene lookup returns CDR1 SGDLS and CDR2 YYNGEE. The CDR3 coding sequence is TGTGCCAGCAGTTGGAGCGGGGATGACGAGCAGTACTTC. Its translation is CASSWSGDDEQYF.

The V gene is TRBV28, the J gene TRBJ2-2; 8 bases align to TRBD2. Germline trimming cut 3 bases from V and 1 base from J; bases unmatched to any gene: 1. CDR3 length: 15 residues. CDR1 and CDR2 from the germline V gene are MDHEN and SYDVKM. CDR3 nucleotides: TGTGCCAGCAGTTTTCGGGGGGGGAACACCGGGGAGCTGTTTTTT. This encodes CASSFRGGNTGELFF.

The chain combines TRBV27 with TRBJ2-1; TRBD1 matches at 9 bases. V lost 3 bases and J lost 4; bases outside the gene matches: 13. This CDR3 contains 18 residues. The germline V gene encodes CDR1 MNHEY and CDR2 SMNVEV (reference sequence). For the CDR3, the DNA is TGTGCCAGCAGTTTCGGTTTTGGACAGGGGAATTTGTACAATGAGCAGTTCTTC. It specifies CASSFGFGQGNLYNEQFF.

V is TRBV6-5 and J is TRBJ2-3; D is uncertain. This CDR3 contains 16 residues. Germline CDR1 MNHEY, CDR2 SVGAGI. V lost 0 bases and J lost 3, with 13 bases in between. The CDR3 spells CASSYSEWPRTDTQYF. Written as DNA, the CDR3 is TGTGCCAGCAGTTACTCGGAGTGGCCCCGGACAGATACGCAGTATTTT.

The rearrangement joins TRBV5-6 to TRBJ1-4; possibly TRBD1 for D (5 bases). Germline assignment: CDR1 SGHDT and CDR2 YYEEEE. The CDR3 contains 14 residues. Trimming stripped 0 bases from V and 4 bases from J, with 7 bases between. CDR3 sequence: CASSLGQFNEKLFF. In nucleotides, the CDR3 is TGTGCCAGCAGCTTGGGACAGTTTAATGAAAAACTGTTTTTT.

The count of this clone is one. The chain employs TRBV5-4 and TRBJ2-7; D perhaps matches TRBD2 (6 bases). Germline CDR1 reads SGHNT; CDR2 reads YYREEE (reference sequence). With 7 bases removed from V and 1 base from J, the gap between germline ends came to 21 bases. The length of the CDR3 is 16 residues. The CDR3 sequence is CASGPKRAGPSYEQYF. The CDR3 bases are TGTGCCAGCGGCCCCAAGCGGGCGGGTCCTTCCTACGAGCAGTACTTC.

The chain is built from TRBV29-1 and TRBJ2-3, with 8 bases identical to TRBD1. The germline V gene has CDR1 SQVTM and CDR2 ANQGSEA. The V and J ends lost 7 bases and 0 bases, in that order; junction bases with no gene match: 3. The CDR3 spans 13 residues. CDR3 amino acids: CSGNRGSTDTQYF. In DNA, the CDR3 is TGCAGCGGTAACAGGGGGAGCACAGATACGCAGTATTTT.

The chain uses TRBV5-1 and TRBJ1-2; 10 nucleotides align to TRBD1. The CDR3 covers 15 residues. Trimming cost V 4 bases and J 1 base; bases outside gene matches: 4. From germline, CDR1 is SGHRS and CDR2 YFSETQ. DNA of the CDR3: TGCGCCAGCAGCACAGGGACAGGGGATAACTATGGCTACACCTTC. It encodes CASSTGTGDNYGYTF.

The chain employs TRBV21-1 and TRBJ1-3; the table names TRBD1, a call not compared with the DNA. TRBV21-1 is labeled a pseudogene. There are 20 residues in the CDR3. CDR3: CASSKARSGALKAPGNTIYF. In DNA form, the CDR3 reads TGTGCCAGCAGCAAAGCGCGGTCAGGGGCCTTAAAGGCGCCTGGAAACACCATATATTTT.

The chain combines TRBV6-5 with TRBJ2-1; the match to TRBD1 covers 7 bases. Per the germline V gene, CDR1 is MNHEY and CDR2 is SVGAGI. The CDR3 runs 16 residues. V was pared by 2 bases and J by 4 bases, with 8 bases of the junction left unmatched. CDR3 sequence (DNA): TGTGCCAGCAGTTACCGGGGACAGCTACTTTACAATGAGCAGTTCTTC. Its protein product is CASSYRGQLLYNEQFF.

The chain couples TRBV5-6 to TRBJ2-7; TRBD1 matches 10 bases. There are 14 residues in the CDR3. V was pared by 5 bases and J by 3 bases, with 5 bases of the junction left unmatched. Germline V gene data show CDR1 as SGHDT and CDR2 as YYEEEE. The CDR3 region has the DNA TGTGCCAGCAGTTGGGGACAGGGGAACTACGAGCAGTACTTC. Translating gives CASSWGQGNYEQYF.

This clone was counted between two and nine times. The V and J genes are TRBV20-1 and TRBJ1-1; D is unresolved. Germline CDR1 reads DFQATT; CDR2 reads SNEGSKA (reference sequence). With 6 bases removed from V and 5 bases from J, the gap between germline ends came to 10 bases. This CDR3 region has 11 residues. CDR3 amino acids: CSAPSPTEAFF. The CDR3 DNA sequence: TGCAGTGCCCCCAGTCCAACTGAAGCTTTCTTT.

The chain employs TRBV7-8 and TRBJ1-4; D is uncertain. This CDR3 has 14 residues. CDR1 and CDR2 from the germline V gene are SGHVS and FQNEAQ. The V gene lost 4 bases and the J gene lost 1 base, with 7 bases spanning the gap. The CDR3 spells CASSSAGTNEKLFF. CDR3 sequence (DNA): TGTGCCAGCAGCTCGGCAGGAACTAATGAAAAACTGTTTTTT.

This chain's CDR3 is CASSETGGNSPLHF. The CDR3 region has the DNA TGCGCCAGCAGTGAGACAGGGGGAAATTCACCCCTCCACTTT. The rearrangement links TRBV10-1 to TRBJ1-6; 8 bases map to TRBD1. The germline V gene has CDR1 WNHNN and CDR2 SYGVQD (reference sequence). CDR3 length equals 14 residues. Trimming removed 2 bases from V and 7 bases from J; junction bases left unmatched: 1.

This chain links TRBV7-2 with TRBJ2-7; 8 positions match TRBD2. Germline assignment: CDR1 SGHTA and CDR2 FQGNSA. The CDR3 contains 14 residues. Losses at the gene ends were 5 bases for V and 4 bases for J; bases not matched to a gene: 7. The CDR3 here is CASSELAGFYEQYF. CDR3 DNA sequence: TGTGCCAGCAGCGAGTTAGCGGGGTTTTACGAGCAGTACTTC.

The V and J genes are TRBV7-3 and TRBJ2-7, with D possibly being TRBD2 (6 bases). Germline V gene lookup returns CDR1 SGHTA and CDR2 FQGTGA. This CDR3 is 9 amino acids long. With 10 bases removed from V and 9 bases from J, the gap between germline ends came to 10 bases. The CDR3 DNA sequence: TGTGCCACTCTCGGGGGGCAGTACTTC. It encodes CATLGGQYF.

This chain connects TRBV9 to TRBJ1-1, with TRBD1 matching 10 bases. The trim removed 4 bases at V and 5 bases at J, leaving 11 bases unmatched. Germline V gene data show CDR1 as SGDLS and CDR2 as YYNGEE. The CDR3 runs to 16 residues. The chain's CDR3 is CASSSPRDRGRTEAFF. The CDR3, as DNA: TGTGCCAGCAGCAGCCCGCGGGACAGGGGCCGGACTGAAGCTTTCTTT.